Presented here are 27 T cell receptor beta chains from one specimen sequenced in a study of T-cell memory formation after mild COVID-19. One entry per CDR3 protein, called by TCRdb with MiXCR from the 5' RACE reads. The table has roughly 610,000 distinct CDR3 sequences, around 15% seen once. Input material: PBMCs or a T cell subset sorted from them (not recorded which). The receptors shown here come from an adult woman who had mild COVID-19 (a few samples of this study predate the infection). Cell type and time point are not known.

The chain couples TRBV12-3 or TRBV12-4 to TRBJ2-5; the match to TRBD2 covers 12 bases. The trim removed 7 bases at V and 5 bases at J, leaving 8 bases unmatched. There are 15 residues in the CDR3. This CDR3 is CASKQLAGGYETQYF. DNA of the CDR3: TGTGCCAGCAAACAACTAGCGGGAGGATATGAGACCCAGTACTTC.

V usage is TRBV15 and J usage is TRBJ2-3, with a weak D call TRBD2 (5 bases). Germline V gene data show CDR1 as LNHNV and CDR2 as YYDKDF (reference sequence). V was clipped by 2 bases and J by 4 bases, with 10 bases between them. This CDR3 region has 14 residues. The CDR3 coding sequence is TGTGCCACCAGCAGACGGGGTTTAGCAGATACGCAGTATTTT. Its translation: CATSRRGLADTQYF.

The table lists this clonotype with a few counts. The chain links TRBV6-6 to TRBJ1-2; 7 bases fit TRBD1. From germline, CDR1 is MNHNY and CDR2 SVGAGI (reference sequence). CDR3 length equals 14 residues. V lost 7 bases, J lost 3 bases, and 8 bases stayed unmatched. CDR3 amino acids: CASNLQGRHYGYTF. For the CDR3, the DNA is TGTGCCAGCAACCTACAGGGGCGCCACTATGGCTACACCTTC.

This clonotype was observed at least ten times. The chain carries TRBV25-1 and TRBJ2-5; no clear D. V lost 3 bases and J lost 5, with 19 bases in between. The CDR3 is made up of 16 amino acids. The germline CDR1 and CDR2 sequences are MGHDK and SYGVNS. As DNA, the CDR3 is TGTGCCAGCAGTGAGCCGCTGTTGACTTCCGGGGAGACCCAGTACTTC. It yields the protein CASSEPLLTSGETQYF.

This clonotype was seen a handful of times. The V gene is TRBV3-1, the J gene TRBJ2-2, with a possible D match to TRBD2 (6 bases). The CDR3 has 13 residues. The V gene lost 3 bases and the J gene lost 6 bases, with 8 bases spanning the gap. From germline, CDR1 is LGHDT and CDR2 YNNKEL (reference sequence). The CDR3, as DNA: TGTGCCAGCAGCCACGGGGGTTCCGGGGAGCTGTTTTTT. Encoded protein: CASSHGGSGELFF.

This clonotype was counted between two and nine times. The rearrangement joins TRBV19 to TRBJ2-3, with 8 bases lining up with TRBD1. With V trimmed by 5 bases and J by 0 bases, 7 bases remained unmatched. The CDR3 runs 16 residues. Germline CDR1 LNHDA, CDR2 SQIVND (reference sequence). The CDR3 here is CASSQTGTGSTDTQYF. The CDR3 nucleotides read TGTGCCAGTAGTCAGACCGGGACAGGAAGCACAGATACGCAGTATTTT.

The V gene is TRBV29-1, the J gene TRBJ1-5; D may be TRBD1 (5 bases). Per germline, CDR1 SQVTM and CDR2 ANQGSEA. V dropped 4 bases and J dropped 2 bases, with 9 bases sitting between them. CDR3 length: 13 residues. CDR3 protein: CSVGLRGNQPQHF. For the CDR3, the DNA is TGCAGCGTTGGTCTCAGGGGCAATCAGCCCCAGCATTTT.

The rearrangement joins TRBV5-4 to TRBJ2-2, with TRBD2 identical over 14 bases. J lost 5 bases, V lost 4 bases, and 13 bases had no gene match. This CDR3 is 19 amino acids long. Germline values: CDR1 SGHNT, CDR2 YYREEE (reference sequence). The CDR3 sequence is CASSRGLAGVLKETGELFF. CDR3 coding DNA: TGTGCCAGCAGCAGGGGACTAGCGGGAGTGTTGAAGGAAACCGGGGAGCTGTTTTTT.

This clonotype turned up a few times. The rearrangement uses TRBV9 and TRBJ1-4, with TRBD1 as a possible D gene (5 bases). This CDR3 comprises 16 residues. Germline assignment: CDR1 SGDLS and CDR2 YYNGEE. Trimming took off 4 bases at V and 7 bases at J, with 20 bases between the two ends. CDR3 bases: TGTGCCAGCAGCCCAGGACAAGAGGTGGTCCGTGAAAAACTGTTTTTT. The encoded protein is CASSPGQEVVREKLFF. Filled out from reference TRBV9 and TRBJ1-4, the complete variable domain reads DSGVTQTPKHLITATGQRVTLRCSPRSGDLSVYWYQQSLDQGLQFLIQYYNGEERAKGNILERFSAQQFPDLHSELNLSSLELGDSALYFCASSPGQEVVREKLFFGSGTQLSVL.

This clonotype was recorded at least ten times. CDR3 nucleotides: TGCGCCAGCAGCGGGTCCGGGGATACGCAGTATTTT. Translating gives CASSGSGDTQYF. V gene TRBV5-1 combines with J gene TRBJ2-3, with no clear D. The CDR3 extends over 12 amino acids. CDR1 is SGHRS, CDR2 YFSETQ, per germline. Between the trimmed V and J ends, which lost 4 bases and 6 bases, there was a span of 9 bases.

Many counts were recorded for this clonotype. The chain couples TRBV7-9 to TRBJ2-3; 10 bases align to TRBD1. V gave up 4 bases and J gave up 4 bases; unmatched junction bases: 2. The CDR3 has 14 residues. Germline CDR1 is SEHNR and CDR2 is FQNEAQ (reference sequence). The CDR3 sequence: CASSSGQGSDTQYF. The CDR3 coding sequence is TGTGCCAGCAGCTCGGGACAGGGGTCAGATACGCAGTATTTT.

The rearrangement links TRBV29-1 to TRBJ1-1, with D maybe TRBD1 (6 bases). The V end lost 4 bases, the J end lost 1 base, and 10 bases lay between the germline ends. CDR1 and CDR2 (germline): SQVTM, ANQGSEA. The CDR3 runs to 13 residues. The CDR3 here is CSVGQGRNTEAFF. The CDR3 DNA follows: TGCAGCGTTGGTCAGGGGAGGAACACTGAAGCTTTCTTT.

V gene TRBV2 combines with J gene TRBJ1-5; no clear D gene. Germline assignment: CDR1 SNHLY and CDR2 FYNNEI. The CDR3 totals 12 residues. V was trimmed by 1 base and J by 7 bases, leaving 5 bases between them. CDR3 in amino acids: CASSEEGQPQHF. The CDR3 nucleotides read TGTGCCAGCAGTGAAGAAGGGCAGCCCCAGCATTTT.

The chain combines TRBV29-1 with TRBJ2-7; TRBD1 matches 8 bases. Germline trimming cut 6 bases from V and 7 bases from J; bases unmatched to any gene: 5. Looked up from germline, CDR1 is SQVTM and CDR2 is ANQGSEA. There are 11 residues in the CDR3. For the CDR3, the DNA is TGCAGCGTGGCCGGGACAGGAGAGCAGTACTTC. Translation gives CSVAGTGEQYF.

The CDR3 DNA reads as TGTGCCAGCAGCTTAGGAGGGACAGGGGGAACCTACGAGCAGTACTTC. As protein: CASSLGGTGGTYEQYF. The chain employs TRBV7-2 and TRBJ2-7; 11 bases align to TRBD1. The CDR3 totals 16 residues. In germline, CDR1 is SGHTA, CDR2 FQGNSA. After removal of 1 base from V and 2 bases from J, the junction contained 4 bases not matched to a gene.

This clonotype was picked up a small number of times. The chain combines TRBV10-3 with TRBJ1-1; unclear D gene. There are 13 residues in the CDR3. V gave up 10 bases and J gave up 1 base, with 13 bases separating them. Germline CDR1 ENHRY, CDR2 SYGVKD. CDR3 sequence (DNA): TGTGCCACCCGTCCGAGGGAGAACACTGAAGCTTTCTTT. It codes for CATRPRENTEAFF.

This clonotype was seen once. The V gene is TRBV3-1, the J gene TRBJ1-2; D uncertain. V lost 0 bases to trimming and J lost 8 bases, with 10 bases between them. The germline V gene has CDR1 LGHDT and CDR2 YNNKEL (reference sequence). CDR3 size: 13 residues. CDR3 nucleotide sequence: TGTGCCAGCAGCCAAGATTCCCGTCAAGGCTACACCTTC. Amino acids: CASSQDSRQGYTF.

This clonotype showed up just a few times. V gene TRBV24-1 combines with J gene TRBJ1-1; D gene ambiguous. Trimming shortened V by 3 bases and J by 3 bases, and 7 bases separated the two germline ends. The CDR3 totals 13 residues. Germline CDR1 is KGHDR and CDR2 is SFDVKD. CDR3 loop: CATSDLTYTEAFF. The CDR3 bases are TGTGCCACCAGTGATCTGACATACACTGAAGCTTTCTTT.

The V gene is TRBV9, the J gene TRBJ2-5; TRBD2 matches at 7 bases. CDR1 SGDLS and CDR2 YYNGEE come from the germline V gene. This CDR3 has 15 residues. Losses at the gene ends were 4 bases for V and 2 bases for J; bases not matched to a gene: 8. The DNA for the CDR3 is TGTGCCAGCAGCACTCCAGCGGGAAGACAAGAGACCCAGTACTTC. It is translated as CASSTPAGRQETQYF. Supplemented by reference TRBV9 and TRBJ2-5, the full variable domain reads DSGVTQTPKHLITATGQRVTLRCSPRSGDLSVYWYQQSLDQGLQFLIQYYNGEERAKGNILERFSAQQFPDLHSELNLSSLELGDSALYFCASSTPAGRQETQYFGPGTRLLVL.

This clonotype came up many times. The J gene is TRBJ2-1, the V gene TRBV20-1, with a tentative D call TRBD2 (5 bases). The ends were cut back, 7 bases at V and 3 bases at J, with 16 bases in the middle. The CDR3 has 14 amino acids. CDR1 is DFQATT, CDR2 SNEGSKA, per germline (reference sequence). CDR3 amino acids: CSGRRSGNYNEQFF. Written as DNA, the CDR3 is TGCAGTGGTAGGAGAAGCGGAAACTACAATGAGCAGTTCTTC.

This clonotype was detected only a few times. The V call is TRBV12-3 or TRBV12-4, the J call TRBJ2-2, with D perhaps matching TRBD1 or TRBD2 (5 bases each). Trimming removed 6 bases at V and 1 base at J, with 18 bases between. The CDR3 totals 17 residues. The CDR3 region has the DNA TGTGCCAGCAGCTTGACAGCGACTATCGGGAACACCGGGGAGCTGTTTTTT. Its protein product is CASSLTATIGNTGELFF.

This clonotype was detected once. In DNA form, the CDR3 reads TGTGCCAGCAGCGTAGGACTAGCGGGACGAACAGATACGCAGTATTTT. Its translation: CASSVGLAGRTDTQYF. The chain employs TRBV9 and TRBJ2-3; 11 bases map to TRBD2. CDR1 and CDR2 from the germline V gene are SGDLS and YYNGEE. The CDR3 loop spans 16 amino acids. V dropped 0 bases and J dropped 3; count of bases not matched to a gene: 3.

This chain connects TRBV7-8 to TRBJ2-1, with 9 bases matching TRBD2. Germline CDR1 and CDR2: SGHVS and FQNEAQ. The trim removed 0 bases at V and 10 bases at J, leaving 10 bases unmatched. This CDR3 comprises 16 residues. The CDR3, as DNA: TGTGCCAGCAGCTTAGCGGAATTAGCGGGAGCACAGGAGCAGTTCTTC. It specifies CASSLAELAGAQEQFF.

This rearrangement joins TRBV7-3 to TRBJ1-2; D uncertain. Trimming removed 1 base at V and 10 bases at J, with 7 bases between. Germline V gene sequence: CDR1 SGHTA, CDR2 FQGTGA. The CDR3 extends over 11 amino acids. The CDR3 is CASSLNRAYTF. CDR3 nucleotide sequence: TGTGCCAGCAGCTTAAATCGAGCCTACACCTTC.

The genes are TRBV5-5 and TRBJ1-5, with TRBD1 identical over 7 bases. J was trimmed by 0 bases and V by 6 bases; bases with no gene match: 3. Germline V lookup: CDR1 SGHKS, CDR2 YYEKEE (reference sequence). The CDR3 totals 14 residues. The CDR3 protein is CASTRGDSNQPQHF. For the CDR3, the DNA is TGTGCCAGCACCAGGGGGGATAGCAATCAGCCCCAGCATTTT. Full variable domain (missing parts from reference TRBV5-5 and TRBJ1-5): DAGVTQSPTHLIKTRGQQVTLRCSPISGHKSVSWYQQVLGQGPQFIFQYYEKEERGRGNFPDRFSARQFPNYSSELNVNALLLGDSALYLCASTRGDSNQPQHFGDGTRLSIL.

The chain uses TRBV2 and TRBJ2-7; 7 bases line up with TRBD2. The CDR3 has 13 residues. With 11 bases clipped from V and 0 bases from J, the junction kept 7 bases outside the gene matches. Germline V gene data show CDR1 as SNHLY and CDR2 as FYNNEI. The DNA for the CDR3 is TGTGCCGTGAGGGAGGGTTTCTCCTACGAGCAGTACTTC. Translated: CAVREGFSYEQYF. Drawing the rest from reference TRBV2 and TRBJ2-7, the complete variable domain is EPEVTQTPSHQVTQMGQEVILRCVPISNHLYFYWYRQILGQKVEFLVSFYNNEISEKSEIFDDQFSVERPDGSNFTLKIRSTKLEDSAMYFCAVREGFSYEQYFGPGTRLTVT.

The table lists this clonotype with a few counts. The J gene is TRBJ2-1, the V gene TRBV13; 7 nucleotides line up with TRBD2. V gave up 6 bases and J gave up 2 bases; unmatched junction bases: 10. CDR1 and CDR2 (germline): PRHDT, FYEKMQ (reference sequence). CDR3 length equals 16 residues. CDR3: CASRPAGTTTYNEQFF. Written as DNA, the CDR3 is TGTGCCAGCAGACCAGCCGGGACTACCACCTACAATGAGCAGTTCTTC.